What follows are 2 T cell receptor beta chains derived from one specimen sequenced in a study of blood T cells in healthy people across ages. Using a J-beta primer mix together with a sample-barcoded 5' primer, a second PCR was run for roughly 6 to 11 cycles. TCRdb called the 5' RACE reads again in MiXCR, with one record for every CDR3 protein. This sample has approximately 810,000 distinct CDR3 sequences, with 29% found just once. Sample: blood. The receptors shown here come from an elderly woman in good health.

This clonotype was seen at least ten times. The J gene is TRBJ2-5, the V gene TRBV12-3 or TRBV12-4, with D perhaps matching TRBD2 (5 bases). V lost 3 bases to trimming and J lost 4 bases, with 6 bases between them. This CDR3 spans 12 amino acids. CDR3 sequence reads: CASSFGVETQYF. In DNA form, the CDR3 reads TGTGCCAGCAGTTTCGGGGTAGAGACCCAGTACTTC.

This clonotype was found many times. V gene TRBV11-2 combines with J gene TRBJ1-1, with 8 nucleotides matching TRBD1. This CDR3 has 16 residues. V lost 2 bases to trimming and J lost 1 base; unmatched junction nucleotides: 6. Germline CDR1 and CDR2: SGHAT and FQNNGV. CDR3 DNA sequence: TGTGCCAGCAGCTTACAGGGGGCGCGTAAGAACACTGAAGCTTTCTTT. Its protein product is CASSLQGARKNTEAFF.